The entry that follows covers one T cell receptor beta chain sequence. The antigen it binds to is not known. No qualities accompany the bases; no much larger clone lies one base away. Genomic DNA was extracted from sorted cells for sequencing of the TCRbeta CDR3 region. TCRbeta CDR3 regions were sequenced using the immunoSEQ Assay. In its TCRdb copy, this immuneACCESS table keeps in-frame sequences only and misses some clones. Where compared with another copy, unresolved V genes explain less than half of these, and the others have no known cause. Within this sample are approximately 40,000 clones, with 88% of them counted one time only. The ten largest clones represent about 13% of the sample. This record comes from a study of OX40 agonist ivuxolimab in advanced cancers. Study-level background: Ivuxolimab was an agonistic, fully human IgG2 monoclonal antibody directed against OX40 (CD134), a costimulatory receptor. Patients were allowed to have had prior anti-PD-1, anti-PD-L1 or anti-CTLA-4 therapy, and approximately 40% of the dose-escalation patients had been treated with checkpoint inhibitors. In the dose-escalation cohort, 65% to 90% of patients were male, and the mean age was around 60 years, with a range of 23 to 79. Intravenous ivuxolimab was administered to patients every 2 weeks at six dose levels: 0.01, 0.1, 0.3, 1.5, 3 and 10 mg/kg. Partial responses occurred in three dose-escalation patients: two with cutaneous melanoma and one with hepatocellular carcinoma. The purpose of peripheral TCRbeta sequencing was to test whether ivuxolimab changed TCR sequence diversity and led to clonal T-cell expansion. Of the roughly 50 dose-escalation patients, hepatocellular carcinoma was present in around 19, melanoma in approximately 15, renal cell carcinoma in 9 and head and neck cancer in 9. The paper covers the monotherapy dose-escalation part of the phase I ivuxolimab trial, which included N of about 50 patients. Broad study findings and their caveats: Low levels of normalized T-cell clonal expansion were also seen in some nonresponding patients. Which antigens the clonally expanded peripheral T cells were specific for was not determined. At doses from 0.1 to 3.0 mg/kg, clonal expansion was seen in both CD4+ and CD8+ blood T cells between baseline and week 6. In the 0.1-3.0 mg/kg groups, partial responders were among the patients with the lowest normalized peripheral clonal expansion, particularly in CD8+ T cells. On average, CD8+ T cells showed more expanded clones than CD4+ T cells after ivuxolimab.

From the germline V gene, CDR1 is SGHTA and CDR2 is FQGTGA. The CDR3 holds 15 amino acids from the cysteine to the phenylalanine. Only the CDR3 DNA is retained, 45 bases long and in frame from the first base. V was cut back by 2 bases and J by 2 bases, leaving a gap of 12 bases between them. The trial excluded patients who had a history of autoimmune disease or who were on systemic immunosuppression. Peripheral blood for TCR sequencing was drawn from every dose cohort at baseline, at cycle 4 day 1 and at cycle 7 day 1. The samples were taken from a phase I, first-in-human, multicenter, open-label dose-escalation trial of ivuxolimab. Adults with locally advanced or metastatic head and neck squamous cell, hepatocellular, melanoma or renal cell carcinoma were enrolled in the trial. Before TCR sequencing, CD4+ T cells and CD8+ T cells from peripheral blood were sorted into separate populations.

The starting material was CD4+ or CD8+ T cells sorted from blood, obtained in a trial of the OX40 agonist ivuxolimab. This TCR came from an adult with an advanced solid tumor such as melanoma, head and neck, liver or kidney cancer. The V and J genes are TRBV7-3 and TRBJ1-1, with an unclear D gene assignment. The sequence in DNA is TGTGCCAGCAGCTTATTAGGAGCATCTAACACTGAAGCTTTCTTT. The resulting protein is CASSLLGASNTEAFF.